This T cell receptor (beta chain) derives from a study of T cell responses to AZD1222 COVID-19 vaccine. Study at large: Analysis merged second doses at about 4 or about 12 weeks.

Assay: immunoSEQ multiplex PCR; the TCRdb copy retains only in-frame clones and omits some. The sample lists 95,000 to 100,000 clones, roughly 84% occurring once. A remark on this clone: No antigen is known for it.

Study results and caveats: Baseline serostatus was positive in only six AZD1222 recipients.

This CDR3 spans 13 amino acids. Germline CDR1 and CDR2: SGDLS and YYNGEE. Trimming removed 3 bases from V and 9 bases from J; junction bases left unmatched: 6. This clonotype originated in an adult in good health. The chain employs TRBV9 and TRBJ2-7, with 10 bases identical to TRBD2. This specimen was peripheral blood, taken on day 0 of AZD1222 vaccination. The CDR3 sequence is CASSERLAGGQYF. In DNA form, the CDR3 reads TGTGCCAGCAGCGAGCGACTAGCGGGCGGGCAGTACTTC.